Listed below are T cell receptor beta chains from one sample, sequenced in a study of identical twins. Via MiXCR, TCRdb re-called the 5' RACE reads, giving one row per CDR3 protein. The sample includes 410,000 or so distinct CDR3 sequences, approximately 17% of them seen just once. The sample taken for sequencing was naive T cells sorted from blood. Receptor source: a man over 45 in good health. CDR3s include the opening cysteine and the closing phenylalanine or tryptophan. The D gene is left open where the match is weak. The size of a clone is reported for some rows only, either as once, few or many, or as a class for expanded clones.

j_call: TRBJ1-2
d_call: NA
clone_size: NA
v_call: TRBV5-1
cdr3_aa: CASSPSGGYGYTF
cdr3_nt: TGCGCCAGCAGCCCTAGTGGGGGGTATGGCTACACCTTC

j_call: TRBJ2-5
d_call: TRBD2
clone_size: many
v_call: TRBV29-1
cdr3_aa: CSVALSLAGGQETQYF
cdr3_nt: TGCAGCGTGGCCCTAAGTTTGGCGGGGGGGCAAGAGACCCAGTACTTC

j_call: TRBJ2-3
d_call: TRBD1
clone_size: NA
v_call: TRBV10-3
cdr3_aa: CAIRGGQGVDTQYF
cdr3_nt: TGTGCCATCAGGGGAGGACAGGGGGTTGATACGCAGTATTTT

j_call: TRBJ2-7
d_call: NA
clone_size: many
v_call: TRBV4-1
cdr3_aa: CASSRGVNYEQYF
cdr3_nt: TGCGCCAGCAGCCGTGGCGTGAACTACGAGCAGTACTTC

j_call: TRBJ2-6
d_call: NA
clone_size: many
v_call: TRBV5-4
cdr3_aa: CASSATGQPSGANVLTF
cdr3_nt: TGTGCCAGCAGCGCTACCGGACAGCCCTCTGGGGCCAACGTCCTGACTTTC

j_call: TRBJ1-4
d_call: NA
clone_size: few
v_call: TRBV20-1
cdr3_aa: CSAIGGGRTNEKLFF
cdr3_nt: TGCAGTGCTATCGGAGGTGGACGGACAAATGAAAAACTGTTTTTT

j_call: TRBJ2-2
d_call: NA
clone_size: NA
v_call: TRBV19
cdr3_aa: CASSIAGGGTGELFF
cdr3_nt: TGTGCCAGTAGTATAGCCGGGGGCGGAACCGGGGAGCTGTTTTTT

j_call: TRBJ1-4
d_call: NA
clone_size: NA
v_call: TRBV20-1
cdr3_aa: CSAKNRETNEKLFF
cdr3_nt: TGCAGTGCTAAAAACAGGGAGACTAATGAAAAACTGTTTTTT

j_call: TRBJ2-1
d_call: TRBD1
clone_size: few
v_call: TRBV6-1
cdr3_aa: CASRTPGQGTNEQFF
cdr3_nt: TGTGCCAGCAGAACACCGGGACAGGGGACAAATGAGCAGTTCTTC

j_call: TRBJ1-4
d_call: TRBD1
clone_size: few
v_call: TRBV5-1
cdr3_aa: CASSFGIGTGNEKLFF
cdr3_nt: TGCGCCAGCAGCTTCGGTATTGGGACAGGGAATGAAAAACTGTTTTTT

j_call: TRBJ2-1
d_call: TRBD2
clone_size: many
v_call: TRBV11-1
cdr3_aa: CASSRLAGGHIEQFF
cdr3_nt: TGTGCCAGCAGCCGTCTAGCGGGAGGTCACATTGAGCAGTTCTTC

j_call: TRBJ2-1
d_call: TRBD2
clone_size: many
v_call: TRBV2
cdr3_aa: CASSEGSSGGTYSF
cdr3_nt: TGTGCCAGCAGTGAAGGTTCTAGCGGGGGCACATATTCCTTC

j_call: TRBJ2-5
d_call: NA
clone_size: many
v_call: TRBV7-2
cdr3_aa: CASSPGIQETQYF
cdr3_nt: TGTGCCAGCAGCCCAGGTATCCAAGAGACCCAGTACTTC

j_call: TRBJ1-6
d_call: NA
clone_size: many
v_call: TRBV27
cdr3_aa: CASSLVSSYNSPLHF
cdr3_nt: TGTGCCAGCAGTTTAGTGAGCTCCTATAATTCACCCCTCCACTTT

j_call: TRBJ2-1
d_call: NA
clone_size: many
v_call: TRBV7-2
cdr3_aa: CASSLWDEQFF
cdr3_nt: TGTGCCAGCAGCTTATGGGATGAGCAGTTCTTC

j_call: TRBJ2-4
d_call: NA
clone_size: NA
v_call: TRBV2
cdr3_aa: CASSGGENIQYF
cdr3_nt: TGTGCCAGCAGTGGAGGGGAAAACATTCAGTACTTC

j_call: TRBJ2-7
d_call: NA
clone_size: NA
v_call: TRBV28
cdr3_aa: CASSLFPAPKTYEQYF
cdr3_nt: TGTGCCAGCAGTTTATTCCCGGCTCCGAAGACCTACGAGCAGTACTTC

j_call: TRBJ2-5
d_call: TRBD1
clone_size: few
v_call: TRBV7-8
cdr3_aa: CASSFLPGQGETQYF
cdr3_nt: TGTGCCAGCAGCTTTTTGCCAGGACAGGGGGAGACCCAGTACTTC

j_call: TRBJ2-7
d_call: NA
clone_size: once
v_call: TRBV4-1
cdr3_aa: CASSQDEQFIYEQYF
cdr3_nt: TGCGCCAGCAGCCAAGATGAACAGTTCATATACGAGCAGTACTTC

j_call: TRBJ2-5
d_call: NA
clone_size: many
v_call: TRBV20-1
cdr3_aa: CSARDTETVQETQYF
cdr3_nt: TGCAGTGCTAGAGATACCGAGACAGTCCAAGAGACCCAGTACTTC

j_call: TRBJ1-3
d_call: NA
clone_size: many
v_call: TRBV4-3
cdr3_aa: CASSQDLAELSIYF
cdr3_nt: TGCGCCAGCAGCCAAGATCTCGCGGAACTCTCCATATATTTT

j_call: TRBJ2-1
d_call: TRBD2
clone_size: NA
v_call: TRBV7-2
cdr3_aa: CASSGTSGGANYEQFF
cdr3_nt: TGTGCCAGCAGCGGAACTAGCGGGGGGGCAAATTATGAGCAGTTCTTC

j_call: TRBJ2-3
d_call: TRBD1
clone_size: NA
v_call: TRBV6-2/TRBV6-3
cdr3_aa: CASSYRGRHTDTQYF
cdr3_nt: TGTGCCAGCAGTTACAGGGGGCGTCACACAGATACGCAGTATTTT

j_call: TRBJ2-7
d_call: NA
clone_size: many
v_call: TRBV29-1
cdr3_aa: CSAGQSHSYEQYF
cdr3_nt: TGCAGCGCCGGACAGTCTCACTCCTACGAGCAGTACTTC

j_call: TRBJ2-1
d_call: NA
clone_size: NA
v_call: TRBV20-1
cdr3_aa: CSASWGGLGNEQFF
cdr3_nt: TGCAGTGCTAGCTGGGGGGGCCTTGGTAATGAGCAGTTCTTC

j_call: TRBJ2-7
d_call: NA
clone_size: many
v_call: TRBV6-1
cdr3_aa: CASSQFPGPPRQYF
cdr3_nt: TGTGCCAGCAGTCAATTTCCGGGACCCCCGAGGCAGTACTTC

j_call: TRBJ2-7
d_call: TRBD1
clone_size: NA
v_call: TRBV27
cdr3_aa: CASSFSGQPYEQYF
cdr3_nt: TGTGCCAGCAGTTTTTCGGGACAGCCCTACGAGCAGTACTTC

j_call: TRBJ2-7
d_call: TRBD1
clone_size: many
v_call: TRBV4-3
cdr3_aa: CASSRDRGYEQYF
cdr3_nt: TGTGCCAGCAGCCGGGACAGGGGGTACGAGCAGTACTTC

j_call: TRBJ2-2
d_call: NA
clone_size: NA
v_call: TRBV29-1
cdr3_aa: CSVWGTGELFF
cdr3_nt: TGCAGCGTTTGGGGTACCGGGGAGCTGTTTTTT

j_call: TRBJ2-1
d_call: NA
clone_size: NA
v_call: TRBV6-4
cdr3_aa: CASSDSVTVSYNEQFF
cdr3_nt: TGTGCCAGCAGTGACTCGGTGACAGTCTCCTACAATGAGCAGTTCTTC

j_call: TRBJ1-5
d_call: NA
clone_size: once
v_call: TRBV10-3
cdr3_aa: CAISEVVGPQHF
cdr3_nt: TGTGCCATCAGTGAGGTAGTTGGACCCCAGCATTTT

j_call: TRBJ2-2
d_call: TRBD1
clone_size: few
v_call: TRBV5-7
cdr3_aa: CASSFQDRDETGELFF
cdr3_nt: TGTGCCAGCAGCTTTCAGGACAGGGATGAAACCGGGGAGCTGTTTTTT

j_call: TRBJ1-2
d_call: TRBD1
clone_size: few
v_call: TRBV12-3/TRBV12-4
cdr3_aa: CASTWDRAYGYTF
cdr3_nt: TGTGCCAGCACCTGGGACAGGGCCTATGGCTACACCTTC

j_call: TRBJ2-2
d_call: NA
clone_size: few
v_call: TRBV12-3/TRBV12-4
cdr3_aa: CASSLVQPNTGELFF
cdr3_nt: TGTGCCAGCAGTTTAGTACAGCCAAACACCGGGGAGCTGTTTTTT

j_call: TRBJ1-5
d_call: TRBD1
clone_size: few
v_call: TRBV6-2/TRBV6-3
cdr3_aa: CASKSGQGDNQPQHF
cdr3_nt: TGTGCCAGCAAGTCCGGACAGGGTGACAATCAGCCCCAGCATTTT

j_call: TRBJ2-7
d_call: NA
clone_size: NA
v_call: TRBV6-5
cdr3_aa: CASSYKFWDTDSYEQYF
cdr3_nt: TGTGCCAGCAGTTACAAGTTCTGGGACACAGACTCCTACGAGCAGTACTTC

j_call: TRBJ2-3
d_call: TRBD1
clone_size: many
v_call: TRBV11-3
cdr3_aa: CASSLRTGTSDTQYF
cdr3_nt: TGTGCCAGCAGCTTGAGGACAGGGACGTCAGATACGCAGTATTTT

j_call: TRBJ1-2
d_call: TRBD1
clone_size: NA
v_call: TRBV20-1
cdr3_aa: CSARDRTGGGYGYTF
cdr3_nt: TGCAGTGCTAGAGATCGCACAGGGGGCGGCTATGGCTACACCTTC

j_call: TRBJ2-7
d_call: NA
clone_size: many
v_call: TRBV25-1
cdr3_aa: CASSEGAGYEQYF
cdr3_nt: TGTGCCAGCAGTGAAGGGGCTGGGTACGAGCAGTACTTC

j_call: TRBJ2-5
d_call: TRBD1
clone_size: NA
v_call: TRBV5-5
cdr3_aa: CASSPTPGTAETQYF
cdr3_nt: TGTGCCAGCAGCCCGACCCCTGGGACAGCAGAGACCCAGTACTTC

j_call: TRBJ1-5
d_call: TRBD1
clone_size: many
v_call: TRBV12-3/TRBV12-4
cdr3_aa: CASSLTGGQPQHF
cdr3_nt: TGTGCCAGCAGCCTTACAGGGGGCCAGCCCCAGCATTTT

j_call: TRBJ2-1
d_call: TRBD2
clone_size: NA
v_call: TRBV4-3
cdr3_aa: CASSPTKGLAYNEQFF
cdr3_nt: TGCGCCAGCAGCCCGACCAAGGGACTAGCCTACAATGAGCAGTTCTTC

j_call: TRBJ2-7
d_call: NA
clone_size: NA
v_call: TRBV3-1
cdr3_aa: CASSHIATEPLEQYF
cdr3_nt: TGTGCCAGCAGCCACATTGCCACAGAACCTCTTGAGCAGTACTTC

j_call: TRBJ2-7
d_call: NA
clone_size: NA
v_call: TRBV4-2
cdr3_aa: CASSQSGFSYEQYF
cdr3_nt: TGTGCCAGCAGCCAGTCAGGGTTCTCCTACGAGCAGTACTTC

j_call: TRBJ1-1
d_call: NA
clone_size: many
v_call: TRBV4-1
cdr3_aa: CASRARWVTGPITNTEAFF
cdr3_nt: TGCGCCAGCAGGGCAAGATGGGTAACAGGGCCCATTACGAACACTGAAGCTTTCTTT

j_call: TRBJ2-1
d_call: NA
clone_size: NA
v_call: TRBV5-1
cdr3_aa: CASSLQGPDYNEQFF
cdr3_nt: TGCGCCAGCAGCTTACAGGGTCCGGACTACAATGAGCAGTTCTTC

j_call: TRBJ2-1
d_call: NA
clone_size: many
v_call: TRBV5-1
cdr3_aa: CASSKDGNNEQFF
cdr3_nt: TGCGCCAGCAGCAAGGACGGTAACAATGAGCAGTTCTTC

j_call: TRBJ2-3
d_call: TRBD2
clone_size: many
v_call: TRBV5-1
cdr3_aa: CASSLGLSTSGTSTDTQYF
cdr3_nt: TGCGCCAGCAGCTTGGGATTGTCGACTAGCGGGACCAGCACAGATACGCAGTATTTT

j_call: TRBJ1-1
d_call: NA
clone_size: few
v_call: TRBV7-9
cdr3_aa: CASSLVWEKGSDTEAFF
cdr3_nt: TGTGCCAGCAGCTTAGTATGGGAGAAAGGATCGGACACTGAAGCTTTCTTT

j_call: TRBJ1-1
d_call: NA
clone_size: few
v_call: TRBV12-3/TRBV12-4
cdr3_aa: CASSLGRREAFF
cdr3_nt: TGTGCCAGCAGTTTGGGTAGGAGAGAAGCTTTCTTT

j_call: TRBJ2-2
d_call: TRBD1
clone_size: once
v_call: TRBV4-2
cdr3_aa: CASSLQGQNTGELFF
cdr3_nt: TGTGCCAGCAGCTTACAGGGGCAGAACACCGGGGAGCTGTTTTTT

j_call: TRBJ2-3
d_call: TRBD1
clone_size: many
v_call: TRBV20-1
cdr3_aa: CSASQGAGDTQYF
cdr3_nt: TGCAGTGCTAGCCAGGGGGCAGGGGATACGCAGTATTTT

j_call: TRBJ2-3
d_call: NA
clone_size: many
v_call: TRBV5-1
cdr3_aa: CASSFEGRRTDTQYF
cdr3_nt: TGCGCCAGCAGCTTTGAGGGGCGCCGCACAGATACGCAGTATTTT

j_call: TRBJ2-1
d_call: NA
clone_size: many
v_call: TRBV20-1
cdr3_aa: CSAAGSLRLDNEQFF
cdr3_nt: TGCAGTGCTGCCGGATCTCTCCGTTTGGACAATGAGCAGTTCTTC

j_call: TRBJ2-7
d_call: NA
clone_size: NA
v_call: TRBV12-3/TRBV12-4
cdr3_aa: CASSLGPRGKEQYF
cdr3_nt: TGTGCCAGCAGTTTAGGACCCCGGGGGAAGGAGCAGTACTTC

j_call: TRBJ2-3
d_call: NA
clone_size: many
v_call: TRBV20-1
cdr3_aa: CSAREGGRTDTQYF
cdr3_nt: TGCAGTGCTAGAGAGGGGGGACGCACAGATACGCAGTATTTT

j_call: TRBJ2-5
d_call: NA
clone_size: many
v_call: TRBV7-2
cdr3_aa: CASRSPGQETQYF
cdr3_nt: TGTGCCAGCAGGTCACCTGGGCAAGAGACCCAGTACTTC

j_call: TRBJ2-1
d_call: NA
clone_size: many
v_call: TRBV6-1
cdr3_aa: CASRGTAQGYNEQFF
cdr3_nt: TGTGCCAGCAGGGGAACAGCCCAAGGTTACAATGAGCAGTTCTTC